The clone carrying this T cell receptor beta chain was detected a few times. The antigen is not known. This record comes from a study of T cells after yellow fever vaccination. Study-level information: Fractions low in cell number were prepared with SMART-Seq v4 Ultra Low Input.

V lost 2 bases, J lost 2 bases, and 4 bases stayed unmatched. Germline CDR1 and CDR2: ENHRY and SYGVKD. The CDR3 has 16 residues. A process of 5'RACE template switching, which added a universal primer site and UMIs, was used to make TCR cDNA. TCRdb reprocessed the 5' RACE reads with MiXCR, giving one entry per CDR3 protein. The sample lists about 240,000 distinct CDR3 sequences, less than 9% occurring once. Study results and limitations: FACS-sorted repertoires could contain abundant clonotypes contaminating from the bulk population.

The clonotype was recovered from a man younger than 45 who received the YFV17D yellow fever vaccine. Sequences were derived from CD4+ T cells sorted from PBMCs, sampled 15 days after the yellow fever booster vaccination. The rearrangement uses TRBV10-3 and TRBJ2-5; 11 nucleotides match TRBD1. The CDR3 DNA follows: TGTGCCATCAGTGAGGGGGGGGACAGGGGGCAAGAGACCCAGTACTTC. Translation: CAISEGGDRGQETQYF.